The 23 T cell receptor beta chains below come from one sample, sequenced in a study of cytomegalovirus exposure and HLA in healthy donors. PCR employed 60 Vbeta and 13 Jbeta primers. Generated by immunoSEQ multiplex PCR, the TCRdb table keeps only in-frame clones and is missing some. The table records over 60,000 clones, 76% of them present only once. The sequencing input was PBMCs. Receptors were obtained from a man between 18 and 29 years old in good health and CMV-seronegative.

This clone has just one count. The chain combines TRBV19 with TRBJ2-5; TRBD2 matches 8 bases. Trimming cost V 3 bases and J 4 bases; bases outside gene matches: 7. Germline CDR1 is LNHDA and CDR2 is SQIVND (reference sequence). The CDR3 is 15 amino acids. CDR3 protein: CASSIQRGTGETQYF. CDR3 DNA sequence: TGTGCCAGTAGTATTCAGCGGGGGACGGGAGAGACCCAGTACTTC.

The chain recombines TRBV4-1 with TRBJ1-2; 7 nucleotides match TRBD1. Germline V lookup: CDR1 MGHRA, CDR2 YSYEKL. J gave up 0 bases and V 4 bases, and 11 bases lay outside the gene matches. This CDR3 comprises 17 residues. This CDR3 reads CASSPTRGQSTNYGYTF. CDR3 coding DNA: TGCGCCAGCAGCCCGACCCGGGGACAGAGCACTAACTATGGCTACACCTTC.

The genes are TRBV5-8 and TRBJ1-2; a weak D match, TRBD1 (6 bases). The germline gives CDR1 SGHTS, CDR2 YDEGEE. Between the trimmed V and J ends, which lost 3 bases and 5 bases, there was a span of 14 bases. The CDR3 loop spans 14 amino acids. The CDR3 DNA follows: TGTGCCAGCAGCTCGAGACAGGTCGGATATGGCTACACCTTC. This sequence encodes CASSSRQVGYGYTF.

The chain has TRBV27 and TRBJ2-6; no clear D gene. Per germline, CDR1 MNHEY and CDR2 SMNVEV (reference sequence). V was clipped by 7 bases and J by 0 bases, with 10 bases between them. The CDR3 extends over 15 amino acids. CDR3 nucleotide sequence: TGTGCCAGCAAAACAGATCACTCTGGGGCCAACGTCCTGACTTTC. It is translated as CASKTDHSGANVLTF.

The chain combines TRBV18 with TRBJ1-3; D possibly corresponds to TRBD1 (6 bases). This CDR3 is 16 amino acids long. V was trimmed by 3 bases and J by 3 bases, leaving 15 bases between them. Germline CDR1 is KGHSH and CDR2 is LQKENI. DNA for the CDR3: TGTGCCAGCTCACCGTTTGAGGACAGTCGTGGAAACACCATATATTTT. This encodes CASSPFEDSRGNTIYF.

The chain couples TRBV7-2 to TRBJ1-1; D possibly corresponds to TRBD1 (5 bases). V was shortened by 4 bases and J by 0 bases, with 15 bases between the two germline ends. This CDR3 spans 16 amino acids. The germline CDR1 and CDR2 sequences are SGHTA and FQGNSA. The CDR3: CASSWRGAQMNTEAFF. DNA for the CDR3: TGTGCCAGCAGCTGGCGTGGGGCCCAAATGAACACTGAAGCTTTCTTT.

V and J are TRBV7-3 and TRBJ2-3; D ambiguous. This CDR3 is built from 13 residues. CDR1 is SGHTA, CDR2 FQGTGA, per germline. V lost 4 bases and J 1 base, leaving 6 bases between the germline ends. This CDR3 is CASSSPGTDTQYF. As DNA, the CDR3 is TGTGCCAGCAGCTCCCCCGGCACAGATACGCAGTATTTT. The entire variable domain, with the rest obtained from reference TRBV7-3 and TRBJ2-3, is as follows: GAGVSQTPSNKVTEKGKYVELRCDPISGHTALYWYRQSLGQGPEFLIYFQGTGAADDSGLPNDRFFAVRPEGSVSTLKIQRTERGDSAVYLCASSSPGTDTQYFGPGTRLTVL.

The rearrangement links TRBV28 to TRBJ1-6; D is unresolved. CDR1 is MDHEN, CDR2 SYDVKM, per germline. The CDR3 sequence is 16 residues long. Trimming shortened V by 3 bases and J by 0 bases, and 9 bases separated the two germline ends. The CDR3 sequence is CASSFRSLSYNSPLHF. The CDR3 DNA is TGTGCCAGCAGTTTTCGGAGCCTCTCCTATAATTCACCCCTCCACTTT.

The V call is TRBV15, the J call TRBJ2-2; D is unclear. Trimming stripped 0 bases from V and 0 bases from J, with 5 bases between. The length of the CDR3 is 15 residues. The germline CDR1 and CDR2 sequences are LNHNV and YYDKDF (reference sequence). The CDR3 reads CATSRDRTNTGELFF. DNA for the CDR3: TGTGCCACCAGCAGAGACAGAACGAACACCGGGGAGCTGTTTTTT.

This clone was detected only a few times. The chain has TRBV6-6 and TRBJ1-2; 11 bases agree with TRBD1. The V gene end was trimmed by 7 bases and the J gene end by 8 bases; junction bases not matched to a gene: 9. Germline CDR1 is MNHNY and CDR2 is SVGAGI (reference sequence). The length of the CDR3 is 14 residues. The CDR3 sequence is CASKRLDRGQGYTF. In nucleotides, the CDR3 is TGTGCCAGCAAGAGGTTGGACAGGGGGCAAGGCTACACCTTC.

The V call is TRBV30, the J call TRBJ1-1; 7 bases agree with TRBD1. The CDR3 contains 16 residues. The V segment lost 0 bases and the J segment 0 bases; nucleotides outside the gene matches: 7. Germline-derived CDR1 and CDR2 are GTSNPN and SVGIG (reference sequence). The CDR3: CAWSVKGAYMNTEAFF. CDR3 nucleotide sequence: TGTGCCTGGAGTGTTAAGGGGGCCTACATGAACACTGAAGCTTTCTTT.

The rearrangement joins TRBV10-3 to TRBJ2-2; TRBD2 matches at 8 bases. The CDR3 spans 13 residues. Germline V CDR1 and CDR2: ENHRY, SYGVKD. V lost 9 bases to trimming and J lost 5 bases; unmatched junction nucleotides: 5. The CDR3 reads CAIGTRETGELFF. The CDR3 nucleotides are TGTGCCATTGGGACTAGAGAAACCGGGGAGCTGTTTTTT.

CDR3 loop: CASSERGETQYF. CDR3 in DNA: TGTGCCAGCAGTGAAAGGGGCGAGACCCAGTACTTC. The V call is TRBV2, the J call TRBJ2-5, with D possibly being TRBD1 (5 bases). Trimming took 2 bases from V and 5 from J, leaving 6 bases between them. CDR1 is SNHLY, CDR2 FYNNEI, per germline. This CDR3 region has 12 residues.

The rearrangement links TRBV19 to TRBJ2-5, with 8 bases aligning to TRBD1. With 2 bases clipped from V and 5 bases from J, the junction kept 7 bases outside the gene matches. From germline, CDR1 is LNHDA and CDR2 SQIVND (reference sequence). CDR3 length: 15 residues. The CDR3 DNA is TGTGCCAGTAGTATATTCAGGGGGCTTGGCGAGACCCAGTACTTC. It translates to CASSIFRGLGETQYF. Full variable domain (outside the CDR3, taken from reference TRBV19 and TRBJ2-5): DGGITQSPKYLFRKEGQNVTLSCEQNLNHDAMYWYRQDPGQGLRLIYYSQIVNDFQKGDIAEGYSVSREKKESFPLTVTSAQKNPTAFYLCASSIFRGLGETQYFGPGTRLLVL.

The sample holds a few counts of this clone. The chain employs TRBV5-6 and TRBJ2-3, with 8 bases fitting TRBD1. V dropped 3 bases and J dropped 0; count of bases not matched to a gene: 6. This CDR3 is 16 amino acids long. The germline CDR1 and CDR2 sequences are SGHDT and YYEEEE. The CDR3 sequence: CASSYRTGTSTDTQYF. CDR3 bases: TGTGCCAGCAGCTATCGGACAGGGACAAGCACAGATACGCAGTATTTT.

The chain employs TRBV29-1 and TRBJ1-1; D is unclear. The CDR3 is 13 residues long. Deletions cut 1 base from V and 1 base from J, with 7 bases between. Germline CDR1 and CDR2: SQVTM and ANQGSEA. The CDR3 DNA sequence: TGCAGCGTTGAAGTCCGGGGGAACACTGAAGCTTTCTTT. It is translated as CSVEVRGNTEAFF.

This clone was seen only once. The J gene is TRBJ2-7, the V gene TRBV5-1; 7 bases line up with TRBD1. Trimming at V came to 0 bases and at J to 3 bases, leaving 9 bases not matched to a gene. Germline V gene lookup returns CDR1 SGHRS and CDR2 YFSETQ. CDR3 length equals 16 residues. DNA for the CDR3: TGCGCCAGCAGCTTGGGGGGGCAGGGGGTAAGCTACGAGCAGTACTTC. It is translated as CASSLGGQGVSYEQYF.

The chain couples TRBV4-2 to TRBJ1-2; a weak D match, TRBD1 (6 bases). Germline lookup yields CDR1 LGHNA and CDR2 YNFKEQ. This CDR3 spans 15 amino acids. The V and J ends lost 0 bases and 3 bases respectively, with 11 bases between them. CDR3 region: CASSQDAGVDYGYTF. The CDR3 DNA sequence: TGTGCCAGCAGCCAAGATGCAGGGGTTGACTATGGCTACACCTTC.

The chain is built from TRBV7-7 and TRBJ2-5; 9 bases line up with TRBD2. The CDR3 runs 15 residues. Germline CDR1 SSHAT, CDR2 FNYEAQ (reference sequence). The V and J ends lost 1 base and 5 bases, in that order; junction bases with no gene match: 5. CDR3 sequence reads: CASSLDSSGVETQYF. In DNA form, the CDR3 reads TGTGCCAGCAGCTTAGATTCTAGCGGGGTGGAGACCCAGTACTTC.

This clone was picked up one time. The chain recombines TRBV6-6 with TRBJ1-1, with 11 nucleotides matching TRBD1. Germline V gives CDR1 MNHNY, CDR2 SVGAGI (reference sequence). CDR3 length: 14 amino acids. With 6 bases clipped from V and 6 bases from J, the junction kept 6 bases outside the gene matches. The CDR3 region is CASSKGTGGPEAFF. Here the CDR3 DNA reads TGTGCCAGCAGCAAGGGGACAGGGGGACCTGAAGCTTTCTTT.

The chain carries TRBV27 and TRBJ2-7; possible D gene TRBD1, 5 bases. V dropped 5 bases and J dropped 2 bases, with 22 bases sitting between them. The CDR3 length is 17 residues. The germline gives CDR1 MNHEY, CDR2 SMNVEV (reference sequence). CDR3 region: CASSPLGESGIPYEQYF. The CDR3 DNA reads TGTGCCAGCAGTCCGCTAGGGGAATCAGGGATCCCCTACGAGCAGTACTTC.

The chain combines TRBV28 with TRBJ2-3, with 8 bases that match TRBD2. The CDR3 runs 15 residues. V trimming: 8 bases; J trimming: 2 bases; junction bases outside the gene matches: 9. Germline V gives CDR1 MDHEN, CDR2 SYDVKM. The CDR3, as DNA: TGTGCCAGCGGTCGCGGGGGGCCAGTCACAGATACGCAGTATTTT. Its translation: CASGRGGPVTDTQYF.

The chain employs TRBV27 and TRBJ2-3; 10 bases line up with TRBD2. J was trimmed by 3 bases and V by 5 bases; bases with no gene match: 17. CDR3 size: 19 residues. The germline CDR1 and CDR2 sequences are MNHEY and SMNVEV (reference sequence). In DNA, the CDR3 is TGTGCCAGCAGTCCCTCGACTAGCGGGCCTCCCTCCGGGACAGATACGCAGTATTTT. Its protein product is CASSPSTSGPPSGTDTQYF.